This TCR beta chain was captured in a study of blood T cell repertoires in COVID-19. Study details: PBMCs, B-cell-depleted T cells, or T cells were the source of the cDNA or gDNA that made up the material.

Ages ranged from about 18 to 89 years, with residence in under 25 US areas. Grouping used clinical history reported by participants in a survey and questionnaire. From germline, CDR1 is LNHDA and CDR2 SQIVND (reference sequence). The CDR3 has 17 residues. Trimming removed 1 base at V and 0 bases at J, with 10 bases between. Authors' data handling: Nucleated cell number was recorded as an estimate derived from reference gene primer amplification. Profiling relied on immunoSEQ multiplex PCR, and the TCRdb table lists in-frame clones only, not all of them. The V and J calls and the clone size are those of that table, but D and trimming were determined from the DNA. The sample records approximately 150,000 clones, approximately 79% being singletons.

Sequenced sample: PBMCs or T cells enriched from blood (not recorded which). This clonotype was obtained from a man between 40 and 49 years old with acute COVID-19. The J gene is TRBJ1-6, the V gene TRBV19; D is perhaps TRBD1 (5 bases). CDR3 coding DNA: TGTGCCAGTAGTATAGGGGGGGTAAACTCCTATAATTCACCCCTCCACTTT. Its protein product is CASSIGGVNSYNSPLHF.